This T cell receptor (beta chain) came from a study of shared clonotypes between healthy human individuals. Study observations and caveats: Tissues were not sampled, only blood, and their repertoires likely differ. Among four donors, about 5% of naive CD4 clonotypes were found in common.

CD4+ cell separation produced CD45RA+ naive and CD45RA-negative memory subsets. Assay execution took place at the deep level. TCRdb keeps only in-frame clones here, not all; method: immunoSEQ multiplex PCR. Of approximately 1.4 million clones listed, 95% to 99% are singletons. This clone appeared once. The antigen is undetermined. The CDR3 has 13 residues. Deletions cut 2 bases from V and 5 bases from J, with 10 bases between. Looked up from germline, CDR1 is SGHTA and CDR2 is FQGNSA. Sample: naive CD4+ T cells sorted from blood. As for subset: CD45RA+ positively selected. The chain combines TRBV7-2 with TRBJ2-7; D perhaps matches TRBD2 (7 bases). The sequence was obtained from a man aged 30 to 45 in good health. The CDR3 DNA reads as TGTGCCAGCAGCTTACGGGGGGCCCACGAGCAGTACTTC. Its translation: CASSLRGAHEQYF.